These 9 T cell receptor beta chains were sequenced from one sample in a study of regulatory T cells in long-lasting Graves disease. Specified time point: newly diagnosed GD, antithyroid drugs for less than 3 months. From PBMCs, RNA was extracted and then used to make the TCR library. iRepertoire HTBI primers and Arm-PCR of CDR3 regions built TCR beta libraries. TCRdb reanalysed the multiplex PCR reads using MiXCR and keeps one entry per CDR3 protein. The data contain 300,000 to 400,000 distinct CDR3 sequences, 16% of them singletons. The same data also contributed to another study, on T cells in Graves' hyperthyroidism and ophthalmopathy.

Sequenced here: peripheral blood mononuclear cells (PBMCs), sampled at new diagnosis, from a patient treated with antithyroid drugs. The receptor set was obtained from a man in his forties with Graves disease.

This clonotype was detected many times. The rearrangement joins TRBV28 to TRBJ1-4; possibly TRBD1 for D (6 bases). The CDR3 is 14 residues long. Germline V gene sequence: CDR1 MDHEN, CDR2 SYDVKM. V lost 6 bases and J 7 bases, leaving 15 bases between the germline ends. This chain's CDR3 is CASSTGRDGEKLFF. The CDR3 nucleotides are TGTGCCAGCAGCACAGGGAGGGATGGTGAAAAACTGTTTTTT.

This clonotype was seen at least ten times. The V and J genes are TRBV3-1 and TRBJ2-3; D is undetermined. This CDR3 region has 15 residues. CDR1 and CDR2 (germline): LGHDT, YNNKEL (reference sequence). The V and J ends lost 2 bases and 5 bases respectively, with 14 bases between them. The CDR3 sequence: CASSQISGSQDTQYF. Written as DNA, the CDR3 is TGTGCCAGCAGCCAAATATCCGGGTCACAAGATACGCAGTATTTT.

This clonotype was counted at least ten times. V and J are TRBV18 and TRBJ1-1; possibly TRBD1 for D (5 bases). This CDR3 region has 15 residues. Trimming removed 0 bases from V and 1 base from J, with 9 bases in between. The germline gives CDR1 KGHSH, CDR2 LQKENI. The CDR3 DNA is TGTGCCAGCTCACCACCTGGGGGAAGGAACACTGAAGCTTTCTTT. This codes for CASSPPGGRNTEAFF.

As to this clonotype: The junction and the germline gene differ at one end; a read error may be behind it. The J gene is TRBJ2-7, the V gene TRBV7-9; no definite D call. CDR1 and CDR2 (germline): SEHNR, FQNEAQ (reference sequence). This CDR3 spans 13 amino acids. CDR3 DNA: TGTGCCAGCAGCATAGCTGGTAGCTACGAGCAGTACTTC. The encoded protein is CASSIAGSYEQYF. Together with reference TRBV7-9 and TRBJ2-7, the CDR3 gives the full variable domain: DTGVSQNPRHKITKRGQNVTFRCDPISEHNRLYWYRQTLGQGPEFLTYFQNEAQLEKSRLLSDRFSAERPKGSFSTLEIQRTEQGDSAMYLCASSIAGSYEQYFGPGTRLTVT.

There are a few counts of this clonotype. The rearrangement uses TRBV5-1 and TRBJ1-3; no clear D. Germline-derived CDR1 and CDR2 are SGHRS and YFSETQ. The germline V and J ends were trimmed by 1 base and 0 bases, with 5 bases remaining between them. This CDR3 is built from 14 residues. DNA for the CDR3: TGCGCCAGCAGCTTGTATGGCTCTGGAAACACCATATATTTT. Protein sequence: CASSLYGSGNTIYF.

This clonotype occurred many times. The chain employs TRBV27 and TRBJ2-2; weak D call: TRBD2 (6 bases). With 3 bases removed from V and 5 bases from J, the gap between germline ends came to 10 bases. The CDR3 length is 14 residues. Germline values: CDR1 MNHEY, CDR2 SMNVEV (reference sequence). The CDR3 region is CASSFGGLTGELFF. The DNA of the CDR3 is TGTGCCAGCAGTTTCGGGGGATTAACCGGGGAGCTGTTTTTT.

This clonotype came up a few times. The chain uses TRBV2 and TRBJ2-2; 9 bases align to TRBD1. The CDR3 is made up of 16 amino acids. The J segment lost 0 bases and the V segment lost 5 bases, leaving 4 bases of the junction unmatched. Germline assignment: CDR1 SNHLY and CDR2 FYNNEI. CDR3 in DNA: TGTGCCAGCAGTACACAGGGGGCCCCGAACACCGGGGAGCTGTTTTTT. It encodes CASSTQGAPNTGELFF.

This clonotype was counted many times. V usage is TRBV12-3 or TRBV12-4 and J usage is TRBJ1-1; no clear D gene. The CDR3 sequence is 15 residues long. V lost 6 bases to trimming and J lost 0 bases, with 14 bases between them. CDR3 loop: CASSPRRVLNTEAFF. DNA for the CDR3: TGTGCCAGCAGCCCGAGGAGGGTCTTGAACACTGAAGCTTTCTTT.

The V gene is TRBV3-1, the J gene TRBJ1-2, with 9 bases lining up with TRBD1. Germline V CDR1 and CDR2: LGHDT, YNNKEL (reference sequence). The junction had 3 bases not matched to a gene; V was cut back by 2 bases and J by 2 bases. The CDR3 is made up of 15 amino acids. The CDR3 DNA reads TGTGCCAGCAGCCAACCCGGGACAGGGAACTATGGCTACACCTTC. It codes for CASSQPGTGNYGYTF.